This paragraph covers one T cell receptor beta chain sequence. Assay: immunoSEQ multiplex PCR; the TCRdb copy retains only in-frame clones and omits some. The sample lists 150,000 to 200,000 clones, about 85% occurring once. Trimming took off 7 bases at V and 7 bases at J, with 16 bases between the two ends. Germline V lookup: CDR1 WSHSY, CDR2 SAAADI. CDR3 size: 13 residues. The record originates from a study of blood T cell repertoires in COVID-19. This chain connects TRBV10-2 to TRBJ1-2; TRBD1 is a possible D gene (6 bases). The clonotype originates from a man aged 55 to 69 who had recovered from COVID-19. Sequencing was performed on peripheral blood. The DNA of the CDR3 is TGCGCCAGCACCGAGGCGGGGGCCGGTGGCTACACCTTC. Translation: CASTEAGAGGYTF.